The source of this T cell receptor beta chain is a study of cytomegalovirus exposure and HLA in healthy donors. Trimming took off 6 bases at V and 3 bases at J, with 8 bases between the two ends. The CDR3 extends over 11 amino acids. Looked up from germline, CDR1 is SQVTM and CDR2 is ANQGSEA. Amplification used 60 Vbeta primers and 13 Jbeta primers. Assay: immunoSEQ multiplex PCR; the TCRdb copy retains only in-frame clones and omits some. Among 120,000 or so clones listed, 10% were seen once. This clone was seen more than once but under ten times. The rearrangement joins TRBV29-1 to TRBJ1-1; D is unresolved. The sample was PBMCs. The source of this sequence is a young woman in good health and CMV-seropositive. CDR3 coding DNA: TGCAGCGTCCGTTCTTACACTGAAGCTTTCTTT. Its protein is CSVRSYTEAFF. The full variable domain, rest sourced from reference TRBV29-1 and TRBJ1-1, is SAVISQKPSRDICQRGTSLTIQCQVDSQVTMMFWYRQQPGQSLTLIATANQGSEATYESGFVIDKFPISRPNLTFSTLTVSNMSPEDSSIYLCSVRSYTEAFFGQGTRLTVV.